This T cell receptor (beta chain) was captured by sequencing in a study of T cell repertoires in cytomegalovirus infection. Study in general: The study used recently identified HLA-C-restricted and well-studied HLA-B-restricted CMV epitopes. Matching HLA type, along with CMV infection, was indicated by public TCR beta signatures.

To note about this clonotype: Antigen specificity is unknown.

The germline V and J ends were trimmed by 10 bases and 5 bases, with 19 bases remaining between them. This CDR3 comprises 14 residues. Germline values: CDR1 MDHEN, CDR2 SYDVKM. In TCRdb, the reads were re-called with MiXCR into one record per CDR3 protein. This table holds hundreds of thousands of distinct CDR3 sequences, less than 35% found once. Study observations and caveats: Clonotype analysis showed dominance of the ex vivo response by HLA-C-restricted CMV-specific TCR beta clonotypes.

The source material was cultured CD8+ T cells from PBMCs, sampled from culture after CMV antigen stimulation. V usage is TRBV28 and J usage is TRBJ2-3, with D unresolved. This clonotype originated in a human donor in good health (CMV status not recorded). Some clones in this sample may be carry-over from other donors' samples. The CDR3 loop reads CATLWSTGVDTQYF. The CDR3 bases are TGTGCCACACTGTGGTCGACGGGCGTAGATACGCAGTATTTT.